Included here is one T cell receptor beta chain sequence, with context. The entry originates in a study of blood T cell repertoires in COVID-19. As processed by the authors: Estimation of nucleated cell counts was performed using reference gene primer amplification. The repertoire was sequenced with immunoSEQ multiplex PCR; TCRdb's copy has only in-frame clones and lacks some. Clonal size and the V and J genes are those of that table, whereas D and trimming came from the DNA. The table includes roughly 270,000 clones, approximately 82% detected once. Germline V gene sequence: CDR1 SEHNR, CDR2 FQNEAQ (reference sequence). The V end lost 7 bases, the J end lost 4 bases, and 16 bases lay between the germline ends. The length of the CDR3 is 15 residues. Participant reports of clinical history set cohort assignment. Someone with COVID-19 had been met by exposed participants within 2 weeks before study entry.

The specimen was PBMCs or T cells enriched from blood (not recorded which). This TCR came from a man aged 40-49 years who had been exposed to COVID-19. The chain combines TRBV7-9 with TRBJ1-4; D is perhaps TRBD1 (5 bases). Written as DNA, the CDR3 is TGTGCCAGCACCGATCTGGGGGGTGGTAATGAAAAACTGTTTTTT. Amino acids: CASTDLGGGNEKLFF.